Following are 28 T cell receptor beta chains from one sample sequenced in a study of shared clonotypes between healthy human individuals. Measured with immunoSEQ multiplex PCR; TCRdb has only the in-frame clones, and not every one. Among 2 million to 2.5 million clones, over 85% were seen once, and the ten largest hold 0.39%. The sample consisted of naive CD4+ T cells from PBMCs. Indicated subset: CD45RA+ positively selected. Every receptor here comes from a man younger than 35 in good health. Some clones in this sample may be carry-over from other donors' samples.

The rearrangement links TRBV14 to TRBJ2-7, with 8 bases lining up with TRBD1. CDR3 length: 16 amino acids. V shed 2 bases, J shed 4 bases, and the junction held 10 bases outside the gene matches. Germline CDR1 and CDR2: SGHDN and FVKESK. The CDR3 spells CASSQRKDRGVYEQYF. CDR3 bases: TGTGCCAGCAGCCAACGGAAAGACAGGGGTGTGTACGAGCAGTACTTC.

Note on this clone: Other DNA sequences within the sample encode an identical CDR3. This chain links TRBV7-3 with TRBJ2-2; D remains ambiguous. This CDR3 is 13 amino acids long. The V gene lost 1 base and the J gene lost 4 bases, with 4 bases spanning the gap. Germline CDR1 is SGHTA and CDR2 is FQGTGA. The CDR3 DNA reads TGTGCCAGCAGCTTAAGAGCCACCGGGGAGCTGTTTTTT. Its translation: CASSLRATGELFF.

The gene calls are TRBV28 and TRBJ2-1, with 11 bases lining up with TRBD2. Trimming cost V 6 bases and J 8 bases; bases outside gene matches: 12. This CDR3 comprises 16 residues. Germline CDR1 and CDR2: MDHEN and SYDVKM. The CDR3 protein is CASSLPLAGGLHEQFF. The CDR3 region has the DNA TGTGCCAGCAGCCTTCCTCTAGCGGGAGGACTCCATGAGCAGTTCTTC.

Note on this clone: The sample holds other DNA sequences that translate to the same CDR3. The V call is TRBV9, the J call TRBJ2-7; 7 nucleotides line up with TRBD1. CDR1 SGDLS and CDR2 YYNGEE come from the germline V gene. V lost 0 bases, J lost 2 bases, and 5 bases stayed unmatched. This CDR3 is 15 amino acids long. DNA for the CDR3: TGTGCCAGCAGCGTAGCCGGGACAGCCACCTACGAGCAGTACTTC. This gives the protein CASSVAGTATYEQYF. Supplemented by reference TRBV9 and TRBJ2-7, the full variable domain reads DSGVTQTPKHLITATGQRVTLRCSPRSGDLSVYWYQQSLDQGLQFLIQYYNGEERAKGNILERFSAQQFPDLHSELNLSSLELGDSALYFCASSVAGTATYEQYFGPGTRLTVT.

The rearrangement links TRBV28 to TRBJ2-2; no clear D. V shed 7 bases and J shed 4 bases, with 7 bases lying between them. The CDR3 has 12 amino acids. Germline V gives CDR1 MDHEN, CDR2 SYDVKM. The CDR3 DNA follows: TGTGCCAGCAATTCGGGCACCGGGGAGCTGTTTTTT. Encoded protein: CASNSGTGELFF.

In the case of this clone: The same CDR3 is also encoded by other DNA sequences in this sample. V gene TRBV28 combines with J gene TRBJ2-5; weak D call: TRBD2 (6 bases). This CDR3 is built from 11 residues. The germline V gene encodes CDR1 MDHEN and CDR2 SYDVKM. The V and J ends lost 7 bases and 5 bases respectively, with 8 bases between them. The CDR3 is CASTSEETQYF. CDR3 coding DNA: TGTGCCAGCACTAGCGAGGAGACCCAGTACTTC.

DNA for the CDR3: TGTGCCAGCACCCAGTCGTCGTGGTCCAGCTCTGGGGCCAACGTCCTGACTTTC. This encodes CASTQSSWSSSGANVLTF. V gene TRBV18 combines with J gene TRBJ2-6; D call uncertain. The CDR3 has 18 amino acids. The V and J ends lost 8 bases and 0 bases respectively, with 20 bases between them. Germline assignment: CDR1 KGHSH and CDR2 LQKENI.

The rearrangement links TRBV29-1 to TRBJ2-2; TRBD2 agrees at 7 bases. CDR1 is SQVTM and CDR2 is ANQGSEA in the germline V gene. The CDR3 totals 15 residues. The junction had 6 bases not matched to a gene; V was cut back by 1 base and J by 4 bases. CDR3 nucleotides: TGCAGCGTTGAAGTGGGAGGGAAGCGCACCGGGGAGCTGTTTTTT. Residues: CSVEVGGKRTGELFF.

The CDR3 region is CASSDGPRNEQYF. The CDR3 nucleotides read TGTGCCAGCAGTGACGGGCCTCGAAACGAGCAGTACTTC. This rearrangement joins TRBV28 to TRBJ2-7; D call uncertain. The V gene lost 5 bases and the J gene lost 5 bases, with 13 bases spanning the gap. The CDR3 has 13 amino acids. Germline CDR1 is MDHEN and CDR2 is SYDVKM.

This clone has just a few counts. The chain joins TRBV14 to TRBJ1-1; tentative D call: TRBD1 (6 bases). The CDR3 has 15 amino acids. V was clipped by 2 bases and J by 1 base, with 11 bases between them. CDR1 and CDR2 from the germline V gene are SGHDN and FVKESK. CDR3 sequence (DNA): TGTGCCAGCAGCCAACCCGGGACAAAGAACACTGAAGCTTTCTTT. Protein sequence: CASSQPGTKNTEAFF.

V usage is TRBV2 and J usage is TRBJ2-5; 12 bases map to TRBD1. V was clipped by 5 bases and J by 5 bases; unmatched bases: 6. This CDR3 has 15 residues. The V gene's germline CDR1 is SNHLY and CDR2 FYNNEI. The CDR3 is CASSLGTGGRETQYF. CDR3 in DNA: TGTGCCAGCAGTCTAGGGACAGGGGGCAGGGAGACCCAGTACTTC.

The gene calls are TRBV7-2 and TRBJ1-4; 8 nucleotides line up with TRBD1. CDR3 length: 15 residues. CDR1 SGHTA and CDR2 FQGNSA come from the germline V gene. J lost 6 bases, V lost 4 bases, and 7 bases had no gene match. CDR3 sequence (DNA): TGTGCCAGCAGCTCCCTAGGACAGGGCGATGAAAAACTGTTTTTT. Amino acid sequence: CASSSLGQGDEKLFF.

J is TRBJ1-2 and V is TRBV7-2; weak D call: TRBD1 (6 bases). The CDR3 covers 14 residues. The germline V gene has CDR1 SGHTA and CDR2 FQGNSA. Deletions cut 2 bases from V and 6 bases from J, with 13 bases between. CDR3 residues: CASSLSGGGDGYTF. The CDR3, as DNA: TGTGCCAGCAGCTTATCTGGGGGGGGCGATGGCTACACCTTC.

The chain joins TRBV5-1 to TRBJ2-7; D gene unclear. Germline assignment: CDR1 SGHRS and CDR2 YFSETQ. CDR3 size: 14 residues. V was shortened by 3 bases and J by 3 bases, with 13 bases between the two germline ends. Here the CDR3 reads CASSSGRQIYEQYF. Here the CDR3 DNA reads TGCGCCAGCAGCTCTGGACGGCAAATCTACGAGCAGTACTTC.

The CDR3 coding sequence is TGTGCCAGCAGCCTGACAGGGGGCCGCCAAGAGACCCAGTACTTC. Its translation is CASSLTGGRQETQYF. The rearrangement joins TRBV7-3 to TRBJ2-5; the match to TRBD1 covers 10 bases. Germline CDR1 SGHTA, CDR2 FQGTGA. The CDR3 has 15 residues. V was clipped by 5 bases and J by 1 base; unmatched bases: 4.

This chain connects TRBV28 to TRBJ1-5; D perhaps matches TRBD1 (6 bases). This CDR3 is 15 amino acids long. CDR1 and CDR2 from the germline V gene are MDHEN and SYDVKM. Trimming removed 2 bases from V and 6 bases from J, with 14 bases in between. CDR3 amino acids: CASSLLSGARQPQHF. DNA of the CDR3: TGTGCCAGCAGTTTACTCTCAGGGGCTCGTCAGCCCCAGCATTTT.

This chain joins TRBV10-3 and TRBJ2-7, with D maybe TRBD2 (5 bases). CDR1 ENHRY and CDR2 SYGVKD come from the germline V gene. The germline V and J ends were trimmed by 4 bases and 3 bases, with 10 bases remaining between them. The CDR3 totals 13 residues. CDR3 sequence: CAISVASNYEQYF. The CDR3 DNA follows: TGTGCCATCAGTGTGGCTAGCAACTACGAGCAGTACTTC.

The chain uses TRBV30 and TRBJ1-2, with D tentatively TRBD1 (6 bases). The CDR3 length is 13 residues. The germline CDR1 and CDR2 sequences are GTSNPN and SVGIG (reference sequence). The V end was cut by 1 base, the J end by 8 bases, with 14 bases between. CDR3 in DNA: TGTGCCTGGAGTGGGTCAGGGGTTCAGGGCTACACCTTC. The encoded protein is CAWSGSGVQGYTF. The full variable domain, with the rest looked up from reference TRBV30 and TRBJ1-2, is SQTIHQWPATLVQPVGSPLSLECTVEGTSNPNLYWYRQAAGRGLQLLFYSVGIGQISSEVPQNLSASRPQDRQFILSSKKLLLSDSGFYLCAWSGSGVQGYTFGSGTRLTVV.

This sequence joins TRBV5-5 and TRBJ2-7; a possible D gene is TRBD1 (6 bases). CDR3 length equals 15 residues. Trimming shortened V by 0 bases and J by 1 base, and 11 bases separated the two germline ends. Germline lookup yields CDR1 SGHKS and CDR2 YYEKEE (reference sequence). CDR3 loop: CASSLGGQGSYEQYF. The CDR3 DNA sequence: TGTGCCAGCAGCTTGGGGGGGCAGGGTTCCTACGAGCAGTACTTC.

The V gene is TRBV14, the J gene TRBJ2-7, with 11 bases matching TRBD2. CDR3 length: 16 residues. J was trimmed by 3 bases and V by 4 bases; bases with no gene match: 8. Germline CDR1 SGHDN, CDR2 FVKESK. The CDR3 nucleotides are TGTGCCAGCAGCCTTCTTGGACTAGCGGGCCGCTACGAGCAGTACTTC. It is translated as CASSLLGLAGRYEQYF.

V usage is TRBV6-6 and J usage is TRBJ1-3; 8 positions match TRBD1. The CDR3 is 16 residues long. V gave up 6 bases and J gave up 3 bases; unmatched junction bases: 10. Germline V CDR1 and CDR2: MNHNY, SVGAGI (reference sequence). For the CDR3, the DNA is TGTGCCAGCAGATCCTCGGACAGGGCTGGTGGAAACACCATATATTTT. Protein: CASRSSDRAGGNTIYF.

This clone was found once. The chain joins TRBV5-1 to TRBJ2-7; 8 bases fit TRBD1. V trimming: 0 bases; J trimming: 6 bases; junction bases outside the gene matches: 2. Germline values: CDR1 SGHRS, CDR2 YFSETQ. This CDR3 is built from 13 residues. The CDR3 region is CASSLGTGREQYF. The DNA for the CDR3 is TGCGCCAGCAGCTTGGGGACAGGGCGCGAGCAGTACTTC.

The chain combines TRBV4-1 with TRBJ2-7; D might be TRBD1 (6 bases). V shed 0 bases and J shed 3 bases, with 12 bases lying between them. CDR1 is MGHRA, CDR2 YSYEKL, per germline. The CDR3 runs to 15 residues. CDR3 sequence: CASSQDLGGYYEQYF. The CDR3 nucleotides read TGCGCCAGCAGCCAAGATCTAGGGGGTTACTACGAGCAGTACTTC.

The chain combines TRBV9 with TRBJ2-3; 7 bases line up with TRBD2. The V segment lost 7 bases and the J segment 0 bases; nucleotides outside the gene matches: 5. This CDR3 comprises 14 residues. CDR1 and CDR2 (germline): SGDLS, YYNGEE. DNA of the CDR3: TGTGCCAGCGCTACTAGCGCCAGCACAGATACGCAGTATTTT. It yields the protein CASATSASTDTQYF.

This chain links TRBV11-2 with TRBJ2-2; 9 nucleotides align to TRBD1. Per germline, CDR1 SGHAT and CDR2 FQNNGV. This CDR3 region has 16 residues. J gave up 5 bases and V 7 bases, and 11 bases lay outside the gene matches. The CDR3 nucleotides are TGTGCCAGCACCACCTACAGGGGGCTATCGACCGGGGAGCTGTTTTTT. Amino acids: CASTTYRGLSTGELFF.

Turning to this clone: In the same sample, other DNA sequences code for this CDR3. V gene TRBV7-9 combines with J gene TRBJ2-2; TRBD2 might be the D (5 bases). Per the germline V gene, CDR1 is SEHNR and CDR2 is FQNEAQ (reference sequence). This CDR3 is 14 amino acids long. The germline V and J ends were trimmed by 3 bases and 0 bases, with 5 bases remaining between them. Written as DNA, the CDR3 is TGTGCCAGCAGCTTGGGAGCGAACACCGGGGAGCTGTTTTTT. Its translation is CASSLGANTGELFF.

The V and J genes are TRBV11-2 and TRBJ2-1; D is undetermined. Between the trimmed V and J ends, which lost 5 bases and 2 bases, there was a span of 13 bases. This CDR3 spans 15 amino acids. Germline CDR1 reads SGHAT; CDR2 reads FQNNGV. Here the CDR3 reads CASSQVLAAYNEQFF. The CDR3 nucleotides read TGTGCCAGCAGCCAGGTTCTGGCTGCCTACAATGAGCAGTTCTTC.

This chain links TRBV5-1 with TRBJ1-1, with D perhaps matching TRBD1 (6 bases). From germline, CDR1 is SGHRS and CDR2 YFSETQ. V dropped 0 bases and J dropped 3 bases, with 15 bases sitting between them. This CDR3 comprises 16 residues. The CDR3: CASSLGLRDMDTEAFF. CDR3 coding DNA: TGCGCCAGCAGCTTGGGGTTACGGGACATGGACACTGAAGCTTTCTTT.